A selection of T cell receptor beta chains follows, all from one sample in a study of cytomegalovirus exposure and HLA in healthy donors. TCRdb's copy holds only in-frame clones and misses some; the assay was immunoSEQ multiplex PCR. Of roughly 73,000 clones in the sample, approximately 93% were seen once. Sequencing was done on a sample of PBMCs. Receptor source: a man younger than 35 in good health and CMV-seropositive. Each CDR3 is given with its conserved first and last residue. A D gene is named only where the DNA matches it firmly. Size is omitted from some rows. Given values are once, few, many or a class for expanded clones.

NA	TRBV6-5	NA	TRBJ2-3	TGTGCCAGCGGGGTAGAGGGGGGCACAGATACGCAGTATTTT	CASGVEGGTDTQYF
NA	TRBV5-4	NA	TRBJ2-3	TGTGCCAGCAGCTGGGCCTTGGGTACGCAGTATTTT	CASSWALGTQYF
NA	TRBV6-5	TRBD1	TRBJ1-1	TGTGCCAGCAGTGGGACAGGGATCATGAACACTGAAGCTTTCTTT	CASSGTGIMNTEAFF
NA	TRBV5-3	TRBD2	TRBJ2-1	TGTGCCAGAAGCTTGCCCGTTTGTAGCGGGAGGAATGGCAATGAGCAGTTCTTC	CARSLPVCSGRNGNEQFF
NA	TRBV4-2	TRBD2	TRBJ2-1	TGTGCCAGCAGCCAAGTACTAGCGGGAGGGCCCGGCAATGAGCAGTTCTTC	CASSQVLAGGPGNEQFF
once	TRBV28	NA	TRBJ2-7	TGTGCCAGCAGCCTAGGGGTCTACGAGCAGTACTTC	CASSLGVYEQYF
NA	TRBV19	NA	TRBJ1-3	TGTGCCAGTAGCCCCCTCGGACAGAAGTACTCTGGAAACACCATATATTTT	CASSPLGQKYSGNTIYF
NA	TRBV12-5	NA	TRBJ1-2	TGTGCTAGTGGTTTGGATTTAGATGGACAGCACTTGGCTAACTATGGCTACACCTTC	CASGLDLDGQHLANYGYTF
NA	TRBV14	TRBD2	TRBJ2-7	TGTGCCAGCAGCCGAAGCGGGAGGGTTTGGCAGTACTTC	CASSRSGRVWQYF
NA	TRBV30	NA	TRBJ2-5	TGTGCCTGGAGTGTAGGTAGGGGTACAGAGACCCAGTACTTC	CAWSVGRGTETQYF
NA	TRBV9	TRBD1	TRBJ1-1	TGTGCCAGCAGCGGGGGACAGGGCAGTGATGAAGCTTTCTTT	CASSGGQGSDEAFF
NA	TRBV19	TRBD1	TRBJ1-2	TGTGCCAGTAGTAGGGGACAGGGGCAAATCTATGGCTACACCTTC	CASSRGQGQIYGYTF
NA	TRBV28	NA	TRBJ2-7	TGTGCCAGCAGTTTAACCGCACAGGACCTCTACGAGCAGTACTTC	CASSLTAQDLYEQYF
NA	TRBV2	NA	TRBJ2-1	TGTGCCAGCAGTTTCCCTAACAATGAGCAGTTCTTC	CASSFPNNEQFF
once	TRBV4-2	NA	TRBJ2-3	TGTGCCAGCAGCCAAGATTTTATGGACATAGGAAGCACAGATACGCAGTATTTT	CASSQDFMDIGSTDTQYF
NA	TRBV18	TRBD1	TRBJ2-1	TGTGCCAGCTCACCAGTCGACAGGGGGGGAGTCGATGAGCAGTTCTTC	CASSPVDRGGVDEQFF
NA	TRBV7-2	NA	TRBJ2-7	TGTGCCAGCAGCGCCCGGGACTTTACCTACGAGCAGTACTTC	CASSARDFTYEQYF
many	TRBV7-9	NA	TRBJ1-2	TGTGCCAGCAGCTTAGATAGGAGGGGCTACACCTTC	CASSLDRRGYTF
once	TRBV6-5	TRBD2	TRBJ2-5	TGTGCCAGCTCCCTTCGGGAGGTAGAGACCCAGTACTTC	CASSLREVETQYF
NA	TRBV29-1	TRBD2	TRBJ2-7	TGCAGCGTTCCTAGCGGGCTTGGCTACGAGCAGTACTTC	CSVPSGLGYEQYF
NA	TRBV6-4	TRBD1	TRBJ2-3	TGTGCCAGCAGTGAGCAAGGGACAGGCACAGATACGCAGTATTTT	CASSEQGTGTDTQYF
NA	TRBV11-3	TRBD1	TRBJ2-7	TGTGCCAGCAGCTTAGTCGGGACAGGGGTCTACGAGCAGTACTTC	CASSLVGTGVYEQYF
NA	TRBV5-1	NA	TRBJ2-1	TGCGCCAGCAGCTTGGTGGGGCTAGCGCGGAATGAGCAGTTCTTC	CASSLVGLARNEQFF
NA	TRBV19	NA	TRBJ1-1	TGTGCCAGCCATCAACAGGGATGGACTGAAGCTTTCTTT	CASHQQGWTEAFF
NA	TRBV19	TRBD2	TRBJ2-1	TGTGCCAGTAGTATCCGGACTAGCGGGAGGTTCGGTGAGCAGTTCTTC	CASSIRTSGRFGEQFF
NA	TRBV29-1	NA	TRBJ2-3	TGCAGCGTTGTGGGCAGGCTTGCAGATACGCAGTATTTT	CSVVGRLADTQYF
NA	TRBV5-6	TRBD1	TRBJ2-1	TGTGCCAGCAGCCACCGAGGACAGGCCTACAATGAGCAGTTCTTC	CASSHRGQAYNEQFF
NA	TRBV19	NA	TRBJ1-2	TGTGCCAGTAGTATAGGGCCCCCGCCCGCTAACTATGGCTACACCTTC	CASSIGPPPANYGYTF
NA	TRBV5-6	TRBD1	TRBJ2-7	TGTGCCAGCAGAAACGACAGGGCCGCCTCCTACGAGCAGTACTTC	CASRNDRAASYEQYF
NA	TRBV19	TRBD1	TRBJ1-1	TGTGCCAGTAGTAGGACAGGGTTTTTATTGGGAAATACTGAAGCTTTCTTT	CASSRTGFLLGNTEAFF
NA	TRBV11-3	NA	TRBJ1-1	TGTGCCAGCACCGGGGGACCGACTGAAGCTTTCTTT	CASTGGPTEAFF
NA	TRBV11-2	NA	TRBJ2-7	TGTGCCAGCAGCATGAGCGGTAGTGGTACCTACGAGCAGTACTTC	CASSMSGSGTYEQYF
NA	TRBV28	TRBD1	TRBJ1-1	TGTGCCAGCAGTTCCGCCGGGACAGGGCGAACTGAAGCTTTCTTT	CASSSAGTGRTEAFF
NA	TRBV10-3	NA	TRBJ2-7	TGTGCCATCAGCCCCCGATCCACAGGATCGCGCTACGAGCAGTACTTC	CAISPRSTGSRYEQYF
NA	TRBV30	NA	TRBJ2-2	TGTGCCTGGAGTCTGTACAGGAACACCGGGGAGCTGTTTTTT	CAWSLYRNTGELFF
once	TRBV29-1	NA	TRBJ2-1	TGCAGCGTTGTTGGAGACCCTGGCAATGAGCAGTTCTTC	CSVVGDPGNEQFF
NA	TRBV30	NA	TRBJ2-6	TGTGCCTGTTCGGACAGACGCTCTGGGGCCAACGTCCTGACTTTC	CACSDRRSGANVLTF
NA	TRBV7-2	TRBD2	TRBJ2-5	TGTGCCAGCAGCTTAATGGGCGGGAGGGCCTCAGAGACCCAGTACTTC	CASSLMGGRASETQYF
NA	TRBV18	TRBD1	TRBJ1-5	TGTGCCAGCTCAGAGACAGGGGGCTCTCAGCCCCAGCATTTT	CASSETGGSQPQHF
NA	TRBV11-2	NA	TRBJ2-1	TGTGCCAGCAGCTTATTCGATGGGCCGTACAATGAGCAGTTCTTC	CASSLFDGPYNEQFF
NA	TRBV29-1	TRBD2	TRBJ2-5	TGCAGCGCTCCGGGGGGGGAAGAGACCCAGTACTTC	CSAPGGEETQYF
NA	TRBV6-1	NA	TRBJ2-7	TGTGCCACCCGGAGGCCCCTTGGCGGGATCTACGAGCAGTACTTC	CATRRPLGGIYEQYF
NA	TRBV27	TRBD2	TRBJ2-3	TGTGCCAGCAGTTTAACTAGCATAGCGGGAGGGATAGATACGCAGTATTTT	CASSLTSIAGGIDTQYF
NA	TRBV9	NA	TRBJ2-7	TGTGCCAGCAGCGTAGAGCTCAAATCCGAGCAGTACTTC	CASSVELKSEQYF
NA	TRBV6-1	TRBD1	TRBJ1-4	TGTGCCAGCAGGGCGGGACAGGGGATCGAAAAACTGTTTTTT	CASRAGQGIEKLFF
NA	TRBV15	TRBD1	TRBJ1-4	TGTGCCACCAGCACCGACAGGGGACAGGGCGGAGAAAAACTGTTTTTT	CATSTDRGQGGEKLFF
few	TRBV6-1	TRBD2	TRBJ2-6	TGTGCCAGCGGGGGAGGGGATGGGGCCAACGTCCTGACTTTC	CASGGGDGANVLTF
NA	TRBV29-1	TRBD1	TRBJ2-7	TGCAGCGTTGTTCAAGGACAGGGTTTAGAGCAGTACTTC	CSVVQGQGLEQYF
NA	TRBV9	NA	TRBJ2-3	TGTGCCAGCACCAAACTAGGGAGAGGGTTCACAGATACGCAGTATTTT	CASTKLGRGFTDTQYF
NA	TRBV5-1	TRBD1	TRBJ2-1	TGCGCCAGCAGCGGGACAGGGGGCACTGAGCAGTTCTTC	CASSGTGGTEQFF
NA	TRBV10-2	NA	TRBJ2-7	TGCGCCAGCAGTGTCACCTACGAGCAGTACTTC	CASSVTYEQYF
NA	TRBV7-9	NA	TRBJ2-7	TGTGCCAGCAGCCGGCTAGGGGGGGATTACGAGCAGTACTTC	CASSRLGGDYEQYF
NA	TRBV7-8	NA	TRBJ2-7	TGTGCCAGCGGTGAAGGGGCGTTGAACGAGCAGTACTTC	CASGEGALNEQYF
NA	TRBV10-1	TRBD2	TRBJ2-1	TGCGCCAGCAGTGCGGGGACTAACTACAATGAGCAGTTCTTC	CASSAGTNYNEQFF